What follows are 29 T cell receptor beta chains derived from one specimen sequenced in a study of shared clonotypes between healthy human individuals. TCRdb's table, derived via immunoSEQ multiplex PCR, lists solely in-frame clones and lacks some. The data hold some 1.4 million clones, with roughly 96% observed a single time. Sequenced: naive CD4+ T cells sorted from blood. Subset in this sample: CD45RA+ positively selected. The receptors derive from a man in his thirties or forties in good health.

The rearrangement joins TRBV27 to TRBJ1-5; D is unclear. The CDR3 contains 14 residues. V lost 3 bases and J lost 3, with 9 bases in between. Germline V gives CDR1 MNHEY, CDR2 SMNVEV (reference sequence). The CDR3 sequence: CASSLQGINQPQHF. CDR3 in DNA: TGTGCCAGCAGTTTGCAAGGGATCAATCAGCCCCAGCATTTT.

The chain carries TRBV10-1 and TRBJ2-2; a possible D gene is TRBD1 (7 bases). Per germline, CDR1 WNHNN and CDR2 SYGVQD (reference sequence). V was clipped by 4 bases and J by 4 bases, with 10 bases between them. The CDR3 is 14 amino acids. The CDR3 DNA follows: TGCGCCAGCAGTGGACAGGGAGGCACCGGGGAGCTGTTTTTT. Translation: CASSGQGGTGELFF.

The chain couples TRBV5-5 to TRBJ2-1; 7 bases match TRBD1. The CDR3 has 14 amino acids. Trimming took 1 base from V and 6 from J; bases not matched to a gene: 4. The germline V gene has CDR1 SGHKS and CDR2 YYEKEE (reference sequence). The CDR3 loop is CASSLTGVRNEQFF. CDR3 nucleotides: TGTGCCAGCAGCTTGACAGGGGTTCGCAATGAGCAGTTCTTC.

This chain joins TRBV7-2 and TRBJ2-1, with 7 bases lining up with TRBD2. Germline V CDR1 and CDR2: SGHTA, FQGNSA. V shed 5 bases and J 3 bases; nucleotides not matched to a gene: 16. This CDR3 region has 18 residues. CDR3 nucleotide sequence: TGTGCCAGCAGCCGCAATAAGGGGCCTAGCGGTAGCTACAATGAGCAGTTCTTC. Translation gives CASSRNKGPSGSYNEQFF.

The genes are TRBV4-3 and TRBJ2-7, with 7 bases that match TRBD2. This CDR3 comprises 17 residues. Germline V gene sequence: CDR1 LGHNA, CDR2 YSLEER. Trimming took 0 bases from V and 7 from J; bases not matched to a gene: 15. CDR3 residues: CASSQEISGTRPGEQYF. The CDR3 DNA sequence: TGCGCCAGCAGCCAAGAGATCAGCGGGACTCGGCCAGGGGAGCAGTACTTC.

V usage is TRBV18 and J usage is TRBJ1-1; 9 bases agree with TRBD1. Germline-derived CDR1 and CDR2 are KGHSH and LQKENI. The CDR3 totals 16 residues. V was clipped by 4 bases and J by 0 bases; unmatched bases: 6. The CDR3: CASSLGTGYMNTEAFF. DNA for the CDR3: TGTGCCAGCTCACTGGGGACAGGGTACATGAACACTGAAGCTTTCTTT.

V usage is TRBV7-8 and J usage is TRBJ1-2, with D possibly matching TRBD1 (6 bases). Germline lookup yields CDR1 SGHVS and CDR2 FQNEAQ. Trimming cost V 2 bases and J 7 bases, with 14 bases left between them. The CDR3 is 14 amino acids. The CDR3: CASSLFSGGPGYTF. In nucleotides, the CDR3 is TGTGCCAGCAGCTTATTCAGTGGGGGGCCTGGCTACACCTTC.

This clone is a singleton in its sample. J is TRBJ1-4 and V is TRBV2; D uncertain. The CDR3 extends over 11 amino acids. The V and J ends lost 3 bases and 8 bases respectively, with 4 bases between them. The germline CDR1 and CDR2 sequences are SNHLY and FYNNEI. The CDR3 reads CASSDGEKLFF. CDR3 DNA: TGTGCCAGCAGTGATGGGGAAAAACTGTTTTTT.

The V and J genes are TRBV4-1 and TRBJ2-7, with a weak D call TRBD2 (5 bases). There are 17 residues in the CDR3. The ends were cut back, 0 bases at V and 2 bases at J, with 17 bases in the middle. Germline V gene lookup returns CDR1 MGHRA and CDR2 YSYEKL. The CDR3 loop is CASSQDNRGPGPYEQYF. DNA for the CDR3: TGCGCCAGCAGCCAAGATAATAGAGGGCCCGGGCCCTACGAGCAGTACTTC.

For this clone: The same CDR3 also results from other DNA sequences found in this sample. The rearrangement joins TRBV5-4 to TRBJ2-2; D uncertain. Trimming pared 3 bases from V and 6 bases from J, leaving 9 bases between. The CDR3 runs 13 residues. The germline V gene encodes CDR1 SGHNT and CDR2 YYREEE (reference sequence). The CDR3 spells CASSSRGAGELFF. CDR3 in DNA: TGTGCCAGCAGCTCGCGTGGGGCCGGGGAGCTGTTTTTT.

The chain combines TRBV2 with TRBJ1-4; possible D gene TRBD1, 5 bases. The germline gives CDR1 SNHLY, CDR2 FYNNEI. Trimming stripped 6 bases from V and 6 bases from J, with 11 bases between. The CDR3 runs to 13 residues. Written as DNA, the CDR3 is TGTGCCAGCAGGACGGGGGTCTATGAAAAACTGTTTTTT. Translating gives CASRTGVYEKLFF.

The chain joins TRBV7-8 to TRBJ2-1; no firm D call. The germline gives CDR1 SGHVS, CDR2 FQNEAQ. Trimming removed 1 base at V and 0 bases at J, with 10 bases between. This CDR3 spans 16 amino acids. CDR3 sequence reads: CASSLGHTSSYNEQFF. The CDR3 nucleotides read TGTGCCAGCAGCTTAGGACACACGAGCTCCTACAATGAGCAGTTCTTC.

The V and J genes are TRBV2 and TRBJ2-7; D not certain. Germline V gives CDR1 SNHLY, CDR2 FYNNEI. This CDR3 has 14 residues. The ends were cut back, 0 bases at V and 5 bases at J, with 11 bases in the middle. The CDR3 DNA follows: TGTGCCAGCAGTGAAGCGTCGAGGATCCACGAGCAGTACTTC. The encoded protein is CASSEASRIHEQYF.

The chain employs TRBV11-2 and TRBJ2-1; tentatively, D is TRBD2 (6 bases). Trimming cost V 5 bases and J 2 bases, with 19 bases left between them. Germline V CDR1 and CDR2: SGHAT, FQNNGV. This CDR3 region has 17 residues. DNA for the CDR3: TGTGCCAGCAGCGTCCCACCGGGGGAAGTACCCTACAATGAGCAGTTCTTC. It yields the protein CASSVPPGEVPYNEQFF.

The V call is TRBV28, the J call TRBJ2-5; D may be TRBD2 (5 bases). This CDR3 is 12 amino acids long. The germline CDR1 and CDR2 sequences are MDHEN and SYDVKM. The V gene lost 8 bases and the J gene lost 5 bases, with 12 bases spanning the gap. The CDR3 here is CASRWRGETQYF. CDR3 bases: TGTGCCAGCCGTTGGAGAGGGGAGACCCAGTACTTC.

The V call is TRBV5-6, the J call TRBJ1-1; D is unresolved. The germline CDR1 and CDR2 sequences are SGHDT and YYEEEE. This CDR3 region has 12 residues. The V gene lost 6 bases and the J gene lost 4 bases, with 10 bases spanning the gap. The CDR3 loop is CASTSVSTEAFF. CDR3 sequence (DNA): TGTGCCAGCACCTCAGTAAGCACTGAAGCTTTCTTT. The full variable domain, with the rest looked up from reference TRBV5-6 and TRBJ1-1, is DAGVTQSPTHLIKTRGQQVTLRCSPKSGHDTVSWYQQALGQGPQFIFQYYEEEERQRGNFPDRFSGHQFPNYSSELNVNALLLGDSALYLCASTSVSTEAFFGQGTRLTVV.

The chain carries TRBV7-9 and TRBJ1-2; D perhaps matches TRBD1 (5 bases). CDR3 length: 14 residues. V lost 6 bases and J lost 5, with 16 bases in between. The germline V gene has CDR1 SEHNR and CDR2 FQNEAQ (reference sequence). CDR3 DNA: TGTGCCAGCAGTCTTACGGACAAAACTTATGGCTACACCTTC. This sequence encodes CASSLTDKTYGYTF.

This rearrangement joins TRBV7-2 to TRBJ1-4, with D maybe TRBD1 (5 bases). The CDR3 has 14 amino acids. The germline V gene has CDR1 SGHTA and CDR2 FQGNSA. Trimming took 6 bases from V and 6 from J, leaving 14 bases between them. Here the CDR3 reads CASRQGAAHEKLFF. DNA for the CDR3: TGTGCCAGCAGGCAAGGGGCAGCGCATGAAAAACTGTTTTTT. Using reference TRBV7-2 and TRBJ1-4 for the parts outside the CDR3, the full variable domain is GAGVSQSPSNKVTEKGKDVELRCDPISGHTALYWYRQSLGQGLEFLIYFQGNSAPDKSGLPSDRFSAERTGGSVSTLTIQRTQQEDSAVYLCASRQGAAHEKLFFGSGTQLSVL.

This clone was found once. J is TRBJ2-2 and V is TRBV5-1; D possibly corresponds to TRBD1 (7 bases). The CDR3 length is 18 residues. Deletions cut 3 bases from V and 3 bases from J, with 21 bases between. Germline V gene data show CDR1 as SGHRS and CDR2 as YFSETQ. CDR3 loop: CASSSLKGAGLYTGELFF. CDR3 DNA sequence: TGCGCCAGCAGCTCGCTAAAGGGGGCGGGACTGTACACCGGGGAGCTGTTTTTT.

The chain is built from TRBV10-3 and TRBJ2-3; 9 bases are shared with TRBD2. CDR1 and CDR2 from the germline V gene are ENHRY and SYGVKD. Germline trimming cut 6 bases from V and 3 bases from J; bases unmatched to any gene: 13. This CDR3 has 17 amino acids. The CDR3: CAIREVRLAGNTDTQYF. As DNA, the CDR3 is TGTGCCATCAGGGAAGTTCGCCTAGCGGGGAATACAGATACGCAGTATTTT.

V usage is TRBV9 and J usage is TRBJ2-1; 8 bases are a match to TRBD2. CDR3 size: 15 residues. Germline assignment: CDR1 SGDLS and CDR2 YYNGEE. Trimming took 2 bases from V and 8 from J; bases not matched to a gene: 9. CDR3 region: CASSVTSGSKDEQFF. In DNA form, the CDR3 reads TGTGCCAGCAGCGTTACCAGCGGGAGCAAGGATGAGCAGTTCTTC.

This sequence joins TRBV5-4 and TRBJ2-1; D remains ambiguous. CDR1 is SGHNT, CDR2 YYREEE, per germline (reference sequence). Trimming cost V 0 bases and J 0 bases, with 10 bases left between them. The CDR3 has 16 residues. The CDR3 DNA is TGTGCCAGCAGCTTGGGAGCTAGGCGCTCCTACAATGAGCAGTTCTTC. Translating gives CASSLGARRSYNEQFF.

The chain couples TRBV18 to TRBJ2-5, with 8 positions matching TRBD1. After removal of 3 bases from V and 2 bases from J, the junction contained 11 bases not matched to a gene. Germline-derived CDR1 and CDR2 are KGHSH and LQKENI. The CDR3 has 17 residues. The CDR3 spells CASSPIPGQGLQETQYF. DNA of the CDR3: TGTGCCAGCTCACCTATCCCCGGACAGGGCCTACAAGAGACCCAGTACTTC. Complete variable domain (other parts from reference TRBV18 and TRBJ2-5): NAGVMQNPRHLVRRRGQEARLRCSPMKGHSHVYWYRQLPEEGLKFMVYLQKENIIDESGMPKERFSAEFPKEGPSILRIQQVVRGDSAAYFCASSPIPGQGLQETQYFGPGTRLLVL.

This chain's CDR3 is CASGTSGSLYEQYF. CDR3 bases: TGTGCCAGCGGGACTAGCGGGAGTCTTTACGAGCAGTACTTC. The V call is TRBV5-6, the J call TRBJ2-7, with 14 positions matching TRBD2. V was clipped by 7 bases and J by 4 bases; unmatched bases: 4. Germline values: CDR1 SGHDT, CDR2 YYEEEE. The CDR3 spans 14 residues.

The CDR3 nucleotides are TGCAGTGACCCGAGTCTAGATACGCAGTATTTT. Amino acids: CSDPSLDTQYF. The chain carries TRBV20-1 and TRBJ2-3; D is unclear. Germline CDR1 is DFQATT and CDR2 is SNEGSKA (reference sequence). Trimming removed 7 bases from V and 5 bases from J, with 10 bases in between. This CDR3 region has 11 residues.

The V call is TRBV18, the J call TRBJ2-5, with TRBD1 as a possible D gene (6 bases). The CDR3 is made up of 14 amino acids. Trimming left V 2 bases short and J 9 bases short, with 16 bases between. Germline-derived CDR1 and CDR2 are KGHSH and LQKENI. CDR3 sequence (DNA): TGTGCCAGCTCACCAAAGACAGGACCTTGGTCCCAGTACTTC. It yields the protein CASSPKTGPWSQYF.

On this clone itself: This specimen includes other DNA sequences encoding the same CDR3. The chain uses TRBV11-2 and TRBJ2-1, with TRBD2 identical over 7 bases. The CDR3 runs to 15 residues. The ends lost 1 base at V and 2 bases at J; junction bases unmatched: 2. Germline lookup yields CDR1 SGHAT and CDR2 FQNNGV. The CDR3 DNA reads as TGTGCCAGCAGCTTAGCTAGCGGAACCTACAATGAGCAGTTCTTC. Residues: CASSLASGTYNEQFF.

On this clone itself: This specimen includes other DNA sequences encoding the same CDR3. The rearrangement uses TRBV6-1 and TRBJ1-2, with 8 bases matching TRBD1. CDR3 length: 13 amino acids. Per the germline V gene, CDR1 is MNHNS and CDR2 is SASEGT. The junction had 3 bases not matched to a gene; V was cut back by 6 bases and J by 3 bases. This chain's CDR3 is CASSPTGDYGYTF. DNA for the CDR3: TGTGCCAGCAGCCCGACAGGGGACTATGGCTACACCTTC.

Comment on this clone: Additional DNA sequences in this sample encode the identical CDR3. The CDR3 loop is CAWSVLNEQFF. The CDR3 nucleotides read TGTGCCTGGAGTGTACTTAATGAGCAGTTCTTC. V and J are TRBV30 and TRBJ2-1; no firm D call. Germline V gene sequence: CDR1 GTSNPN, CDR2 SVGIG (reference sequence). This CDR3 is built from 11 residues. Trimming left V 0 bases short and J 7 bases short, with 4 bases between.